These 19 T cell receptor beta chains came from one sample sequenced in a study of blood T cell repertoires in COVID-19. The method was immunoSEQ multiplex PCR; TCRdb's version includes in-frame clones alone and lacks a portion of them. The data contain about 380,000 clones, more than 70% of them singletons. The sample consisted of PBMCs or T cells enriched from blood (not recorded which). The receptor set was obtained from a man aged 25 to 45 who had recovered from COVID-19.

The chain links TRBV6-2 or TRBV6-3 to TRBJ2-7, with D possibly being TRBD2 (6 bases). This CDR3 has 14 residues. Germline V gives CDR1 MNHEY, CDR2 SVGEGT. V was trimmed by 2 bases and J by 1 base, leaving 9 bases between them. Written as DNA, the CDR3 is TGTGCCAGCAGTTACAGGGAGGAATCCTACGAGCAGTACTTC. This gives the protein CASSYREESYEQYF.

This rearrangement joins TRBV11-2 to TRBJ1-3; TRBD1 is a possible D gene (5 bases). The CDR3 length is 18 residues. The V gene lost 1 base and the J gene lost 4 bases, with 20 bases spanning the gap. Germline CDR1 SGHAT, CDR2 FQNNGV. CDR3 in amino acids: CASSLGPQGRASGNTIYF. CDR3 coding DNA: TGTGCCAGCAGCTTAGGCCCCCAGGGCAGGGCGTCCGGAAACACCATATATTTT.

The CDR3 coding sequence is TGTGCCAGCTCACCACAGGATAGCCATCCATCCTCGGGGGGCTACACCTTC. This encodes CASSPQDSHPSSGGYTF. The rearrangement uses TRBV18 and TRBJ1-2, with no clear D. The CDR3 covers 17 residues. V dropped 1 base and J dropped 8 bases, with 23 bases sitting between them. CDR1 and CDR2 from the germline V gene are KGHSH and LQKENI.

This clone was counted once. The chain links TRBV4-1 to TRBJ1-6; D unclear. The V end was cut by 0 bases, the J end by 1 base, with 13 bases between. The V gene's germline CDR1 is MGHRA and CDR2 YSYEKL. The CDR3 totals 18 residues. The CDR3 DNA is TGCGCCAGCAGCCAAGATTTAGGCGCGAGGTCCTATAATTCACCCCTCCACTTT. Encoded protein: CASSQDLGARSYNSPLHF.

The V call is TRBV18, the J call TRBJ2-7, with TRBD1 matching 10 bases. This CDR3 is built from 15 residues. Trimming cost V 3 bases and J 1 base; bases outside gene matches: 3. Germline V lookup: CDR1 KGHSH, CDR2 LQKENI. CDR3 nucleotides: TGTGCCAGCTCACCCCAGGGACAGGGGTCCTACGAGCAGTACTTC. Translating it yields CASSPQGQGSYEQYF.

This chain connects TRBV10-3 to TRBJ1-5; TRBD1 might be the D (5 bases). Germline V gives CDR1 ENHRY, CDR2 SYGVKD. The V end was cut by 5 bases, the J end by 1 base, with 9 bases between. This CDR3 is built from 14 residues. CDR3 DNA sequence: TGTGCCATCAGTCCTAGACAGAGCAATCAGCCCCAGCATTTT. This gives the protein CAISPRQSNQPQHF.

V and J are TRBV21-1 and TRBJ1-5. TRBV21-1 is labeled a pseudogene. The CDR3 extends over 17 amino acids. The CDR3 sequence: CASSKGGGASSNQPQHF. The CDR3, as DNA: TGTGCCAGCAGCAAAGGTGGGGGGGCGTCTAGCAATCAGCCCCAGCATTTT.

This clone showed up just once. The rearrangement joins TRBV18 to TRBJ2-2; 8 positions match TRBD1. Germline V CDR1 and CDR2: KGHSH, LQKENI. V trimming: 2 bases; J trimming: 6 bases; junction bases outside the gene matches: 11. There are 17 residues in the CDR3. As DNA, the CDR3 is TGTGCCAGCTCACCAGCCAGGGGGCAGCTTTTCTCCGGGGAGCTGTTTTTT. Translation gives CASSPARGQLFSGELFF.

This CDR3 reads CASSLITDTQYF. The DNA for the CDR3 is TGTGCCAGCAGCCTAATTACAGATACGCAGTATTTT. This chain uses TRBV11-2 with TRBJ2-3; D is unclear. This CDR3 spans 12 amino acids. Germline CDR1 reads SGHAT; CDR2 reads FQNNGV. V was trimmed by 5 bases and J by 3 bases, leaving 6 bases between them. The whole variable domain, filled in from reference TRBV11-2 and TRBJ2-3, reads EAGVAQSPRYKIIEKRQSVAFWCNPISGHATLYWYQQILGQGPKLLIQFQNNGVVDDSQLPKDRFSAERLKGVDSTLKIQPAKLEDSAVYLCASSLITDTQYFGPGTRLTVL.

V gene TRBV5-5 combines with J gene TRBJ2-7; 9 positions match TRBD1. Trimming at V came to 4 bases and at J to 4 bases, leaving 6 bases not matched to a gene. The CDR3 has 14 residues. The germline CDR1 and CDR2 sequences are SGHKS and YYEKEE (reference sequence). CDR3 in amino acids: CASSPDRGVYEQYF. The CDR3 nucleotides read TGTGCCAGCAGCCCGGACAGGGGAGTATACGAGCAGTACTTC.

V is TRBV2 and J is TRBJ1-5; perhaps TRBD1 as D (5 bases). This CDR3 is built from 13 residues. V was trimmed by 5 bases and J by 5 bases, leaving 10 bases between them. The germline V gene encodes CDR1 SNHLY and CDR2 FYNNEI. CDR3 bases: TGTGCCAGCAGTCGCCCAGGGTATCAGCCCCAGCATTTT. This codes for CASSRPGYQPQHF.

This chain joins TRBV30 and TRBJ1-2; D not resolved. Trimming cost V 2 bases and J 4 bases, with 8 bases left between them. CDR1 and CDR2 from the germline V gene are GTSNPN and SVGIG (reference sequence). This CDR3 contains 12 residues. The CDR3 reads CAWSWSGYGYTF. CDR3 DNA sequence: TGTGCCTGGAGTTGGAGCGGCTATGGCTACACCTTC.

The chain recombines TRBV16 with TRBJ2-6; D is ambiguous. This CDR3 has 17 amino acids. Germline loops: CDR1 KGHSY, CDR2 FQNENV. The V end was cut by 3 bases, the J end by 4 bases, with 16 bases between. The CDR3 spells CASSQPLLGSGANVLTF. The CDR3 DNA reads as TGTGCCAGCAGCCAGCCACTTTTGGGCTCCGGGGCCAACGTCCTGACTTTC.

DNA of the CDR3: TGTGCCTGGAATCGGGTCAGGGGGCCTACAGATACGCAGTATTTT. Protein sequence: CAWNRVRGPTDTQYF. The chain recombines TRBV30 with TRBJ2-3, with 8 bases lining up with TRBD1. Per the germline V gene, CDR1 is GTSNPN and CDR2 is SVGIG (reference sequence). CDR3 length equals 15 residues. V dropped 4 bases and J dropped 3; count of bases not matched to a gene: 9.

J is TRBJ1-5 and V is TRBV4-1; D gene uncertain. Germline assignment: CDR1 MGHRA and CDR2 YSYEKL. Trimming removed 0 bases from V and 5 bases from J, with 14 bases in between. The CDR3 length is 16 residues. CDR3 nucleotides: TGCGCCAGCAGCCAAGATGAGGCCCGGGTGGATCAGCCCCAGCATTTT. Protein sequence: CASSQDEARVDQPQHF.

This chain uses TRBV10-3 with TRBJ1-3; the D is unclear. The CDR3 spans 15 residues. Germline V gives CDR1 ENHRY, CDR2 SYGVKD. The V gene lost 0 bases and the J gene lost 3 bases, with 9 bases spanning the gap. CDR3 DNA sequence: TGTGCCATCAGTGAGTCGTTAGGGAGTGGAAACACCATATATTTT. This encodes CAISESLGSGNTIYF.

Note on this clone: At one of its ends the junction is not consistent with the germline gene, which may arise from a read error. The chain combines TRBV7-7 with TRBJ2-2; 10 nucleotides match TRBD1. Germline V gives CDR1 SSHAT, CDR2 FNYEAQ (reference sequence). The CDR3 extends over 16 amino acids. The CDR3 reads CASSLGGTGVTGELFF. As DNA, the CDR3 is TGTGCTAGCAGCTTAGGAGGGACAGGGGTAACCGGGGAGCTGTTTTTT.

The J gene is TRBJ1-2, the V gene TRBV21-1. TRBV21-1 is annotated as a pseudogene. The CDR3 is made up of 13 amino acids. CDR3 DNA sequence: TGTGCCAGCAGCAAAAGCCTCGAGGAGGGCTACACCTTC. It is translated as CASSKSLEEGYTF.

This clone was seen a handful of times. The V gene is TRBV5-5, the J gene TRBJ2-5; D is unclear. This CDR3 has 13 residues. Germline V lookup: CDR1 SGHKS, CDR2 YYEKEE (reference sequence). The V and J ends lost 0 bases and 4 bases respectively, with 7 bases between them. The CDR3 DNA follows: TGTGCCAGCAGCTTGGTCATCAGAGAGACCCAGTACTTC. It yields the protein CASSLVIRETQYF. The full variable domain, with the rest looked up from reference TRBV5-5 and TRBJ2-5, is DAGVTQSPTHLIKTRGQQVTLRCSPISGHKSVSWYQQVLGQGPQFIFQYYEKEERGRGNFPDRFSARQFPNYSSELNVNALLLGDSALYLCASSLVIRETQYFGPGTRLLVL.